This TCR beta chain was captured by sequencing in a study of blood T cell repertoires in COVID-19. Study summary: Samples taken during acute and convalescent COVID-19 were collected in the United States, Italy and Spain. T cells, B-cell-depleted T cells, or PBMCs supplied cDNA or gDNA.

Only in-frame clones appear in the TCRdb table, and some are missing; sequencing was by immunoSEQ multiplex PCR. The repertoire has 180,000 or so clones, around 76% of them found once; the top ten carry more than 6.5%. Trimming removed 4 bases from V and 0 bases from J, with 16 bases in between. The CDR3 loop spans 16 amino acids. Germline V lookup: CDR1 SGHRS, CDR2 YFSETQ. What was sequenced was peripheral blood. V and J are TRBV5-1 and TRBJ1-1; weak D call: TRBD1 (5 bases). The clonotype originates from a woman in her forties or fifties with active or convalescent COVID-19. This chain's CDR3 is CASSPPNTGLNTEAFF. The CDR3 DNA reads as TGCGCCAGCAGCCCACCCAACACAGGCCTGAACACTGAAGCTTTCTTT.